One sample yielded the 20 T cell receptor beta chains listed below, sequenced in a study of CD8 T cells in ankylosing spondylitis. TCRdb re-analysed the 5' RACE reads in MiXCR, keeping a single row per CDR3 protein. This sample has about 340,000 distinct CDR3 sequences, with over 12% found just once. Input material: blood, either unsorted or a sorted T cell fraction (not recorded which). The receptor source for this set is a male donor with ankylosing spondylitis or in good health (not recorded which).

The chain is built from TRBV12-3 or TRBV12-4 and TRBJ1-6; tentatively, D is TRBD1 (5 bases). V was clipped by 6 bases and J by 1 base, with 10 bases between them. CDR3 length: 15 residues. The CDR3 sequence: CASRPGGSYNSPLHF. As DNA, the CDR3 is TGTGCCAGCAGGCCCGGGGGGTCCTATAATTCACCCCTCCACTTT.

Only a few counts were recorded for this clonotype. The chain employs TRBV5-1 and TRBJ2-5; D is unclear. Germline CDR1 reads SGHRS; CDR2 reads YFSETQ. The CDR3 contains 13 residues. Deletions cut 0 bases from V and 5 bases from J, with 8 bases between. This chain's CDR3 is CASSLGVSETQYF. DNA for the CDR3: TGCGCCAGCAGCTTGGGGGTTTCGGAGACCCAGTACTTC.

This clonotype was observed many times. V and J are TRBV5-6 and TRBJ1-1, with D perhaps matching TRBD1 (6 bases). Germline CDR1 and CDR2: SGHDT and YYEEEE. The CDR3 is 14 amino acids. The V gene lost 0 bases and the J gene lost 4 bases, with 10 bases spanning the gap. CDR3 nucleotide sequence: TGTGCCAGCAGCTTGGTACAGGGAGGCACTGAAGCTTTCTTT. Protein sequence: CASSLVQGGTEAFF.

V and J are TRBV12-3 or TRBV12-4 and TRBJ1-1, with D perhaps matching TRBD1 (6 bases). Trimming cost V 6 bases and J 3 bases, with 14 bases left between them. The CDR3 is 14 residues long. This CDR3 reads CASSLRSGDTEAFF. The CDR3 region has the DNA TGTGCCAGCAGCCTTAGATCAGGGGACACTGAAGCTTTCTTT.

CDR3 sequence (DNA): TGTGCCAGCAGCGCCGGACAGGGCTGGGAGACCCAGTACTTC. Protein product: CASSAGQGWETQYF. This chain links TRBV9 with TRBJ2-5; TRBD1 matches 8 bases. The germline V gene encodes CDR1 SGDLS and CDR2 YYNGEE. V was clipped by 3 bases and J by 5 bases; unmatched bases: 6. The CDR3 contains 14 residues.

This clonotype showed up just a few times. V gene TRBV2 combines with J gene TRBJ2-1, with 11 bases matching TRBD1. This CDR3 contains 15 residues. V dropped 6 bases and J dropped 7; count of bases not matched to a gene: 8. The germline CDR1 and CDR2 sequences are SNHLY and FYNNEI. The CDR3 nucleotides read TGTGCCAGCAGGGGGACAGGGGGAAGAAGGAATGAGCAGTTCTTC. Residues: CASRGTGGRRNEQFF.

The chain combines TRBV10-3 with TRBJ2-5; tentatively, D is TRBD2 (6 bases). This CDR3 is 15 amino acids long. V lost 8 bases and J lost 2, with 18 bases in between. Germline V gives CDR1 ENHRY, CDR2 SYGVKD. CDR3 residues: CAISFGLPPQETQYF. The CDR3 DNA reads TGTGCCATCTCTTTTGGACTACCACCACAAGAGACCCAGTACTTC.

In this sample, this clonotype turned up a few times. The CDR3 bases are TGCAGCGTTGAGGCAGGGCAGACTGAAGCTTTCTTT. Translated: CSVEAGQTEAFF. The J gene is TRBJ1-1, the V gene TRBV29-1; possibly TRBD1 for D (5 bases). Germline V gives CDR1 SQVTM, CDR2 ANQGSEA. The CDR3 is 12 amino acids. Trimming left V 3 bases short and J 5 bases short, with 10 bases between. Filled out from reference TRBV29-1 and TRBJ1-1, the complete variable domain reads SAVISQKPSRDICQRGTSLTIQCQVDSQVTMMFWYRQQPGQSLTLIATANQGSEATYESGFVIDKFPISRPNLTFSTLTVSNMSPEDSSIYLCSVEAGQTEAFFGQGTRLTVV.

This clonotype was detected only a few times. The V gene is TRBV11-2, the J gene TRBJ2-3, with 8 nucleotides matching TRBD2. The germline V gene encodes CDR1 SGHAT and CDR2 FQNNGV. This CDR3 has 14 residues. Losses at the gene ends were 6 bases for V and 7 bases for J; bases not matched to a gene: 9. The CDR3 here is CASRRGGSSYTQYF. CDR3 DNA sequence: TGTGCCAGCAGGCGCGGGGGGAGTTCGTATACGCAGTATTTT.

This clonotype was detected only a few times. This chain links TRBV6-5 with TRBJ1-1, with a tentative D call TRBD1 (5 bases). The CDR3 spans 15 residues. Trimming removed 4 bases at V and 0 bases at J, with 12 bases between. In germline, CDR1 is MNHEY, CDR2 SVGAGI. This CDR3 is CASSSPAGVNTEAFF. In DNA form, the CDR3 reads TGTGCCAGCAGTTCCCCGGCGGGGGTGAACACTGAAGCTTTCTTT.

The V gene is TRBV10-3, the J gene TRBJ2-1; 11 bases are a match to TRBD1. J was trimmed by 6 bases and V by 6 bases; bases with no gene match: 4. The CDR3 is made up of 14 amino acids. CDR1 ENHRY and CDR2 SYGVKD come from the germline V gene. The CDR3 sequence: CAISPGQGVNEQFF. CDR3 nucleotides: TGTGCCATCAGCCCGGGACAGGGGGTCAATGAGCAGTTCTTC.

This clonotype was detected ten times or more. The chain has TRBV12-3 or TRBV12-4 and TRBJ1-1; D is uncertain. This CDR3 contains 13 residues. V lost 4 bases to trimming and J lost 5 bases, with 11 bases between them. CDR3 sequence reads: CASSSRGGTEAFF. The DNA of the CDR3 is TGTGCCAGCAGTTCCCGAGGAGGTACTGAAGCTTTCTTT.

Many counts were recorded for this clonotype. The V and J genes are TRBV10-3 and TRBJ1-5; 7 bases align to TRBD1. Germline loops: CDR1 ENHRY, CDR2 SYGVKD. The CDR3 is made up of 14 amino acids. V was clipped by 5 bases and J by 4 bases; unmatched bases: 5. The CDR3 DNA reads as TGTGCCATCAGTATGGGGGACAGTAATCAGCCCCAGCATTTT. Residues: CAISMGDSNQPQHF.

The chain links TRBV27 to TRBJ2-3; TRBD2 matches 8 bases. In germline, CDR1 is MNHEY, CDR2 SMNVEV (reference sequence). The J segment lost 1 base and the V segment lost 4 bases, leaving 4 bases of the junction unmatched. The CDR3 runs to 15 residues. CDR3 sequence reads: CASSYHSGGTDTQYF. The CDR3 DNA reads TGTGCCAGCAGTTACCATAGCGGGGGCACAGATACGCAGTATTTT.

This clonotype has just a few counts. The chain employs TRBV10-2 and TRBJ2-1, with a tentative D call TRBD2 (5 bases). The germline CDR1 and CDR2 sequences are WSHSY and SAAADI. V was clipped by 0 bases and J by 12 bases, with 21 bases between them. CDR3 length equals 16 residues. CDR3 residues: CASSESRASLAVSQFF. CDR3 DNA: TGCGCCAGCAGTGAGTCGAGGGCCTCTCTGGCTGTTTCGCAGTTCTTC.

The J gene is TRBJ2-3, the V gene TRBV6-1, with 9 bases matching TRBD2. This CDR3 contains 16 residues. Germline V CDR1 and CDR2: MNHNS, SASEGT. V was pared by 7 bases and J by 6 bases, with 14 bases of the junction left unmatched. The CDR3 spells CASKRGWIAGADTQYF. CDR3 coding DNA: TGTGCCAGCAAACGAGGGTGGATAGCGGGGGCTGATACGCAGTATTTT.

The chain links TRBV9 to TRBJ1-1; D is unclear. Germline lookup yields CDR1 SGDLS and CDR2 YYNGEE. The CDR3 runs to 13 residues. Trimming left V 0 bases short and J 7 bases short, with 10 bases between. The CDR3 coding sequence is TGTGCCAGCAGCGTAGGCCAAACCGGTGAAGCTTTCTTT. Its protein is CASSVGQTGEAFF.

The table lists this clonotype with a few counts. CDR3 sequence: CASRGQGGSDQPQHF. DNA for the CDR3: TGTGCCAGCAGGGGACAGGGCGGGTCCGATCAGCCCCAGCATTTT. The rearrangement uses TRBV12-3 or TRBV12-4 and TRBJ1-5; 9 bases are a match to TRBD1. The J segment lost 5 bases and the V segment lost 6 bases, leaving 8 bases of the junction unmatched. The CDR3 runs to 15 residues.

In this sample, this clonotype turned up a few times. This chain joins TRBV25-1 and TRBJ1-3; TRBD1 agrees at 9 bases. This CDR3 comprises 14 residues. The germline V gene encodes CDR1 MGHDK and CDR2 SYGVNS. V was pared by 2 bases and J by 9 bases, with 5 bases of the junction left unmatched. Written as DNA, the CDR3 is TGTGCCAGCAGTGAAACGGGACAGGGTGGCACCATATATTTT. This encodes CASSETGQGGTIYF.

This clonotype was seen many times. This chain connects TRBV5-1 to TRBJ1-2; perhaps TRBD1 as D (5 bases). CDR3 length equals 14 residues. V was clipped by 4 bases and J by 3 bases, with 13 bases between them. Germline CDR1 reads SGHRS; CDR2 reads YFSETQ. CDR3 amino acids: CASSPGTSDYGYTF. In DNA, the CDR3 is TGCGCCAGCAGCCCCGGGACCTCGGACTATGGCTACACCTTC.